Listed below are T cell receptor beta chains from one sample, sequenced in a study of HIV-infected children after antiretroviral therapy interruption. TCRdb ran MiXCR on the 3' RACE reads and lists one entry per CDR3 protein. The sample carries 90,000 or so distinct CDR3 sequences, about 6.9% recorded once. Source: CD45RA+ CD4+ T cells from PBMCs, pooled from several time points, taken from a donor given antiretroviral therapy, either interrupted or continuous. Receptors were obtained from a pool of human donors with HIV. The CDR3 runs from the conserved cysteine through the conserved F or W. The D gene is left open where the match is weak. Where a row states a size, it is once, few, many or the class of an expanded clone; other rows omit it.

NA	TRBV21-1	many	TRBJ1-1	TGTGCCAGCAGCAAAGGCGGCAGGGTCTCAGCTTTCTTT	CASSKGGRVSAFF
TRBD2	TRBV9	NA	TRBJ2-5	TGTGCCAGCAGCGAACAAGTAGCGGGGGGACAAGAGACCCAGTACTTC	CASSEQVAGGQETQYF
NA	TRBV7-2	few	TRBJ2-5	TGTGCCAGCAGCTTAAATTCTATCGGGGAGACCCAGTACTTC	CASSLNSIGETQYF
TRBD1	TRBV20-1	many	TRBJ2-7	TGCAGTGCTAGAGGGGACAGGGTCTCCTACGAGCAGTACTTC	CSARGDRVSYEQYF
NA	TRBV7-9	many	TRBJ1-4	TGTGCCAGCAGCCTGAACCGGGACTCTGGCAGGAAACTGTTTTTT	CASSLNRDSGRKLFF
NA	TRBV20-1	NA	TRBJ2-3	TGCAGTGCTAGAGATGTTTCTACGCAGTATTTT	CSARDVSTQYF
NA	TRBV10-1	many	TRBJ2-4	TGTGCCAGCAGCCATAGTCAAAACACCTTGTACTTT	CASSHSQNTLYF
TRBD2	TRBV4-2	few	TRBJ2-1	TGTGCCAGCAGCCAATTAGGAAGCGGGGGGGCCAGGAATGAGCAGTTCTTC	CASSQLGSGGARNEQFF
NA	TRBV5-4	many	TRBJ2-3	TGTGCCAGCAGCTCCCTAGGTGTGGGAAAAGATACGCAGTATTTT	CASSSLGVGKDTQYF
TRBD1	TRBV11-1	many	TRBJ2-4	TGTGCCAGCAGTTCTCTCACAGGGGCCCAAAACACCTTGTACTTT	CASSSLTGAQNTLYF
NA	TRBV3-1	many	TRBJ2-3	TGTGCCAGCAGCCCACGGGGGGCGAGCACAGATACGCAGTATTTT	CASSPRGASTDTQYF
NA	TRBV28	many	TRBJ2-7	TGTGCCAGCAGTTTAGTCATTAGCTCCTACGAGCAGTACTTC	CASSLVISSYEQYF
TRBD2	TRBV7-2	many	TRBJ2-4	TGTGCCAGCAGCGCGGAGGGGGGCGGGGGGCCCTTAGCCAAAAACATTCAGTACTTC	CASSAEGGGGPLAKNIQYF
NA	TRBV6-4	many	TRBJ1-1	TGTGCCAGCCGCTATGAGGGCGGCACTGAAGCTTTCTTT	CASRYEGGTEAFF
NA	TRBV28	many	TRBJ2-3	TGTGCCAGCAGCACCCAAAGGGGCACGCAGTATTTT	CASSTQRGTQYF
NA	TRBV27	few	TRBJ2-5	TGTGCCAGCAGTGGGGCCAATCAAGAGACCCAGTACTTC	CASSGANQETQYF
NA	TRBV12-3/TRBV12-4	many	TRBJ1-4	TGTGCCAGCAGTCCCAGGGCAACTAATGAAAAACTGTTTTTT	CASSPRATNEKLFF
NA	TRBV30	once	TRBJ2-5	TGTGCCTGGACACAGGGAGCCCAAGAGACCCAGTACTTC	CAWTQGAQETQYF
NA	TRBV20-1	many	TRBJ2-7	TGCAGTGCTAGATTCCCCAGCAAAACGGCCCACGAGCAGTACTTC	CSARFPSKTAHEQYF
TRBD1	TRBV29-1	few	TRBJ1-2	TGCAGCGTTGAACCGCGACAGGGGAATGGCTACACCTTC	CSVEPRQGNGYTF
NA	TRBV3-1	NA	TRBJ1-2	TGTGCCAGCAGCGGTGAAGGGAGCTATGGCTACACCTTC	CASSGEGSYGYTF
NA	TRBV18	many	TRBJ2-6	TGTGCCAGCTCTCCCGCCTCTGGGGCCAACGTCCTGACTTTC	CASSPASGANVLTF
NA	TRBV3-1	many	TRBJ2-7	TGTGCCAGCAGCCAAGGCCAGGGTTTACGCTCCTACGAGCAGTACTTC	CASSQGQGLRSYEQYF
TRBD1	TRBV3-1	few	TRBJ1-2	TGTGCCAGCAGCCAAGCTGGGACAGGCCGGGGCTACACCTTC	CASSQAGTGRGYTF
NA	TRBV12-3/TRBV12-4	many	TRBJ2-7	TGTGCCAGCAGCCGGACAGAGTACGAGCAGTACTTC	CASSRTEYEQYF
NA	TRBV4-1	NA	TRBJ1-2	TGCGCCAGCAGCCGCCTACCGACGGACGGGTATGGCTACACCTTC	CASSRLPTDGYGYTF
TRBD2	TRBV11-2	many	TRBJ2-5	TGTGCCAGCAGCCGTGCTACTAGCGGGGGGGCGAAGACCCAGTACTTC	CASSRATSGGAKTQYF
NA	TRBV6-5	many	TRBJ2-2	TGTGCCAGCAGTTACCGCGGATTGGACGGGACACTTTGTCTGTTTTTT	CASSYRGLDGTLCLFF
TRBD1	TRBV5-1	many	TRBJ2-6	TGCGCCAGCAGCTTGGTCCCGCTACAGGGGGCTGCCTCTGGGGCCAACGTCCTGACTTTC	CASSLVPLQGAASGANVLTF
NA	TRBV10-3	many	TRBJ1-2	TGTGCCATCAATTTCGGAGAAGATGGCTACACCTTC	CAINFGEDGYTF
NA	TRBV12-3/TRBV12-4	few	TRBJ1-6	TGTGCCAGTTCCGCACGGGACCGAGGTTCACCCCTCCACTTT	CASSARDRGSPLHF
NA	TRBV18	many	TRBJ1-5	TGTGCCAGCTCACCACTGGGTAGCAATCAGCCCCAGCATTTT	CASSPLGSNQPQHF
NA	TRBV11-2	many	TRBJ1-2	TGTGCCAGCAGCAAAGAGCAGGGCTTTAGAGGCTACACCTTC	CASSKEQGFRGYTF
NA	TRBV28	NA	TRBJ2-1	TGTGCCAGCAGCCGGGTTTGGGACAATGAGCAGTTCTTC	CASSRVWDNEQFF
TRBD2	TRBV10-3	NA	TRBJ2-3	TGTGCCATCAGTGACGGGGGGGCAGATACGCAGTATTTT	CAISDGGADTQYF
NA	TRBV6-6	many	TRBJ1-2	TGTGCCAGCAGTACCGACTACGGCGTCTATGGCTACACCTTC	CASSTDYGVYGYTF
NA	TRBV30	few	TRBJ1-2	TGTGCCTGGAGTGTAGAGGAAACCTATGGCTACACCTTC	CAWSVEETYGYTF
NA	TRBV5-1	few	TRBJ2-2	TGCGCCAGCAGCTTGAGCACAGTTAACACCGGGGAGCTGTTTTTT	CASSLSTVNTGELFF
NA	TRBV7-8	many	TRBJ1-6	TGTGCCAGCAGTCCGGAGCTATGGAGGCTTCCCCTCCACTTT	CASSPELWRLPLHF
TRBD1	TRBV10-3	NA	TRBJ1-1	TGTGCCACGGCCGGGACAGGGAACACTGAAGCTTTCTTT	CATAGTGNTEAFF
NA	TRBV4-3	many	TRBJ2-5	TGCGCCAGCAGCCAAGGTAGTCGGTTCCCAGAGACCCAGTACTTC	CASSQGSRFPETQYF
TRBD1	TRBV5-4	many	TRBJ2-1	TGTGCCAGCAGCCGACAGGGGCGAGGGTACAATGAGCAGTTCTTC	CASSRQGRGYNEQFF
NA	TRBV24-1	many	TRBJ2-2	TGTGCCACCAGTGGACTGCGCGGGAACACCGGGGAGCTGTTTTTT	CATSGLRGNTGELFF
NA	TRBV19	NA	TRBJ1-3	TGTGCCAGTAGTCCGCAACAGGGCACGGGAAACACCATATATTTT	CASSPQQGTGNTIYF
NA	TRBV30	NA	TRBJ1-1	TGTGCCTGGAGTGTACGAGGACCCTTGAACACTGAAGCTTTCTTT	CAWSVRGPLNTEAFF
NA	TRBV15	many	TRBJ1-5	TGTGCCACCAGCGGCAGGGGATTGCAGCCCCAGCATTTT	CATSGRGLQPQHF
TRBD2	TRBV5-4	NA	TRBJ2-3	TGTGCCAGCAGGTGGGGACTAGCGGGCACAGATACGCAGTATTTT	CASRWGLAGTDTQYF
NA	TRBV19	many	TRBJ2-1	TGTGCCAGTAGTATAGTGAACACACCAAATGAGCAGTTCTTC	CASSIVNTPNEQFF
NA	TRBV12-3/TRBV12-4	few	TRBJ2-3	TGTGCCAGCAGATCTACCGGACGGACAAGCACAGATACGCAGTATTTT	CASRSTGRTSTDTQYF
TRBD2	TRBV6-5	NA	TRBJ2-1	TGTGCCAGCAGACAAACCCCAGCGGGAATTTACAATGAGCAGTTCTTC	CASRQTPAGIYNEQFF
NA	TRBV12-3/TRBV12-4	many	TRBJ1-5	TGTGCCAGCAGTTCACGGGGGACTAGCAATCAGCCCCAGCATTTT	CASSSRGTSNQPQHF
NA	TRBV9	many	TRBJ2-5	TGTGCCAGCAGCGTAGGAGGAGTCCAAGAGACCCAGTACTTC	CASSVGGVQETQYF
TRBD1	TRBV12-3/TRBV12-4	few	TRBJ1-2	TGTGCCAGCAGCCCCGGGACAGGGGGCTATGGCTACACCTTC	CASSPGTGGYGYTF
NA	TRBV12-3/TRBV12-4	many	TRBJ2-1	TGTGCCAGCTTGATCGTGGGTGAGCAGTTCTTC	CASLIVGEQFF
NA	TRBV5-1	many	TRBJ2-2	TGCGCCAGCAGCCTCCGGGCCACTTCTCCGGAGCTGTTTTTT	CASSLRATSPELFF
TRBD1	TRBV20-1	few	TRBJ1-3	TGCAGTGCTAAACAGGGGGGAGGAAACACCATATATTTT	CSAKQGGGNTIYF
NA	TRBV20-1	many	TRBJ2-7	TGCAGTGGACGATCAGGGGCGGCCTACGAGCAGTACTTC	CSGRSGAAYEQYF
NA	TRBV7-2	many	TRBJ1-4	TGTGCCAGCAGCTTAAAACTTCGTGAAAAACTGTTTTTT	CASSLKLREKLFF
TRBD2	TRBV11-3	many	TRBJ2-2	TGTGCCAGCAGTCACCGACTAGCTGCGAACACCGGGGAGCTGTTTTTT	CASSHRLAANTGELFF